A single sample gave rise to the 16 T cell receptor beta chains below, sequenced in a study of cytomegalovirus exposure and HLA in healthy donors. PCR used 60 Vbeta primers and 13 Jbeta primers. Measured with immunoSEQ multiplex PCR; TCRdb has only the in-frame clones, and not every one. The repertoire holds over 150,000 clones, about 86% seen once, with 2% to 2.5% in the top ten. What was sequenced was PBMCs. Receptors originate from a woman in her 30s in good health and CMV-seronegative.

The J gene is TRBJ2-1, the V gene TRBV7-8, with D maybe TRBD2 (5 bases). The V end lost 2 bases, the J end lost 9 bases, and 11 bases lay between the germline ends. The CDR3 contains 13 residues. Germline V lookup: CDR1 SGHVS, CDR2 FQNEAQ. The CDR3 reads CASSLSTTGEQFF. The CDR3 bases are TGTGCCAGCAGCTTATCGACTACGGGTGAGCAGTTCTTC.

This sequence joins TRBV7-9 and TRBJ2-3; D perhaps matches TRBD1 (6 bases). The V gene lost 5 bases and the J gene lost 3 bases, with 15 bases spanning the gap. The CDR3 is made up of 15 amino acids. CDR1 is SEHNR, CDR2 FQNEAQ, per germline (reference sequence). The CDR3 reads CASSGGQGLTDTQYF. The CDR3 region has the DNA TGTGCCAGCAGCGGTGGGCAGGGGTTGACAGATACGCAGTATTTT. The full variable domain, rest sourced from reference TRBV7-9 and TRBJ2-3, is DTGVSQNPRHKITKRGQNVTFRCDPISEHNRLYWYRQTLGQGPEFLTYFQNEAQLEKSRLLSDRFSAERPKGSFSTLEIQRTEQGDSAMYLCASSGGQGLTDTQYFGPGTRLTVL.

In its sample, this clone was seen once. V is TRBV5-1 and J is TRBJ2-1, with TRBD1 identical over 10 bases. Germline CDR1 is SGHRS and CDR2 is YFSETQ. The CDR3 runs 15 residues. The junction had 5 bases not matched to a gene; V was cut back by 1 base and J by 7 bases. CDR3 protein: CASSLTGTGVNEQFF. CDR3 bases: TGCGCCAGCAGCTTGACCGGGACAGGGGTTAATGAGCAGTTCTTC.

This clone was counted a few times. V and J are TRBV6-5 and TRBJ2-7; D is possibly TRBD2 (6 bases). The CDR3 sequence is 14 residues long. Germline V lookup: CDR1 MNHEY, CDR2 SVGAGI. V was shortened by 2 bases and J by 6 bases, with 14 bases between the two germline ends. The CDR3, as DNA: TGTGCCAGCAGTTACCCTAGCGCCCTCGGCGAGCAGTACTTC. Residues: CASSYPSALGEQYF.

A few counts support this clone. The rearrangement uses TRBV5-6 and TRBJ2-7, with TRBD1 identical over 8 bases. J was trimmed by 7 bases and V by 6 bases; bases with no gene match: 3. Germline V gives CDR1 SGHDT, CDR2 YYEEEE. The CDR3 contains 11 residues. CDR3 loop: CASTRQGEQYF. CDR3 nucleotide sequence: TGTGCCAGCACCCGACAGGGGGAGCAGTACTTC.

This rearrangement joins TRBV7-2 to TRBJ2-1; 10 positions agree with TRBD1. The germline gives CDR1 SGHTA, CDR2 FQGNSA. V shed 5 bases, J shed 4 bases, and the junction held 8 bases outside the gene matches. The CDR3 consists of 16 residues. The CDR3 DNA reads TGTGCCAGCAGCGCCCTCGGGACAGGGGATTACAATGAGCAGTTCTTC. Translated: CASSALGTGDYNEQFF. The whole variable domain, remainder taken from reference TRBV7-2 and TRBJ2-1, is GAGVSQSPSNKVTEKGKDVELRCDPISGHTALYWYRQSLGQGLEFLIYFQGNSAPDKSGLPSDRFSAERTGGSVSTLTIQRTQQEDSAVYLCASSALGTGDYNEQFFGPGTRLTVL.

This clone was detected only a few times. The gene calls are TRBV6-5 and TRBJ2-7, with D tentatively TRBD1 (6 bases). The CDR3 consists of 15 residues. The V gene lost 2 bases and the J gene lost 3 bases, with 14 bases spanning the gap. CDR1 and CDR2 from the germline V gene are MNHEY and SVGAGI. DNA for the CDR3: TGTGCCAGCAGTTACGGAACAGGGATTAACTACGAGCAGTACTTC. As protein: CASSYGTGINYEQYF.

The chain carries TRBV29-1 and TRBJ1-1, with D hard to call. V was clipped by 7 bases and J by 4 bases, with 22 bases between them. CDR3 length: 15 amino acids. Germline CDR1 and CDR2: SQVTM and ANQGSEA. CDR3 protein: CSAATSPGVGTEAFF. The CDR3 coding sequence is TGCAGCGCCGCTACTTCACCCGGGGTGGGCACTGAAGCTTTCTTT.

This clone was seen just once. The chain combines TRBV27 with TRBJ1-2; TRBD1 aligns across 8 bases. This CDR3 comprises 14 residues. The trim removed 3 bases at V and 6 bases at J, leaving 6 bases unmatched. Germline lookup yields CDR1 MNHEY and CDR2 SMNVEV (reference sequence). CDR3 bases: TGTGCCAGCAGTTTCCAGGGGGCGCCGGATGGCTACACCTTC. This sequence encodes CASSFQGAPDGYTF.

The chain combines TRBV5-4 with TRBJ2-5, with 11 positions matching TRBD2. CDR1 is SGHNT, CDR2 YYREEE, per germline (reference sequence). This CDR3 region has 15 residues. V shed 3 bases, J shed 2 bases, and the junction held 3 bases outside the gene matches. The CDR3 sequence is CASSSRTSGQETQYF. The CDR3 DNA is TGTGCCAGCAGCTCGCGGACTAGCGGGCAAGAGACCCAGTACTTC.

This clone appeared a single time. V and J are TRBV7-9 and TRBJ2-7; maybe TRBD2 (5 bases). The CDR3 is made up of 14 amino acids. Trimming removed 3 bases from V and 3 bases from J, with 12 bases in between. CDR1 and CDR2 (germline): SEHNR, FQNEAQ (reference sequence). In DNA form, the CDR3 reads TGTGCCAGCAGCTTCTCTGGGAGCGGCTACGAGCAGTACTTC. Residues: CASSFSGSGYEQYF.

CDR3: CAWSLAGALSYEQYF. CDR3 DNA sequence: TGTGCCTGGAGTTTAGCGGGAGCGCTCTCCTACGAGCAGTACTTC. The rearrangement links TRBV30 to TRBJ2-7, with 9 bases that match TRBD2. From germline, CDR1 is GTSNPN and CDR2 SVGIG (reference sequence). J gave up 0 bases and V 2 bases, and 5 bases lay outside the gene matches. The CDR3 covers 15 residues.

This clone was seen just once. V is TRBV5-5 and J is TRBJ1-1, with 7 bases that match TRBD1. Germline V gives CDR1 SGHKS, CDR2 YYEKEE (reference sequence). CDR3 length equals 17 residues. V gave up 3 bases and J gave up 1 base; unmatched junction bases: 12. Written as DNA, the CDR3 is TGTGCCAGCAGCTCACTGACAGGGTCTACAGCGAACACTGAAGCTTTCTTT. Amino acids: CASSSLTGSTANTEAFF.

The chain links TRBV28 to TRBJ2-6; TRBD2 might be the D (7 bases). Germline V CDR1 and CDR2: MDHEN, SYDVKM. V lost 8 bases, J lost 2 bases, and 19 bases lay in between. The CDR3 runs 17 residues. The CDR3, as DNA: TGTGCCAGCCTTAGCCACGCGGGGGCTCCTGGGGCCAACGTCCTGACTTTC. Translation: CASLSHAGAPGANVLTF.

V gene TRBV5-1 combines with J gene TRBJ2-5, with 12 bases lining up with TRBD2. With the DNA end fitting TRBJ2-7 better, the J assignment may be wrong. Germline CDR1 is SGHRS and CDR2 is YFSETQ. The CDR3 contains 15 residues. CDR3 sequence: CASSSLTSGSYEQYF. The CDR3 nucleotides are TGCGCCAGCAGCTCCCTGACTAGCGGGAGCTACGAGCAGTACTTC.

V is TRBV2 and J is TRBJ2-5; 7 nucleotides align to TRBD2. The CDR3 has 16 residues. The V segment lost 4 bases and the J segment 5 bases; nucleotides outside the gene matches: 13. The germline CDR1 and CDR2 sequences are SNHLY and FYNNEI. CDR3 DNA sequence: TGTGCCAGCAGTGTAACCGTTTGGGAGGGGACGGAGACCCAGTACTTC. Translating it yields CASSVTVWEGTETQYF.